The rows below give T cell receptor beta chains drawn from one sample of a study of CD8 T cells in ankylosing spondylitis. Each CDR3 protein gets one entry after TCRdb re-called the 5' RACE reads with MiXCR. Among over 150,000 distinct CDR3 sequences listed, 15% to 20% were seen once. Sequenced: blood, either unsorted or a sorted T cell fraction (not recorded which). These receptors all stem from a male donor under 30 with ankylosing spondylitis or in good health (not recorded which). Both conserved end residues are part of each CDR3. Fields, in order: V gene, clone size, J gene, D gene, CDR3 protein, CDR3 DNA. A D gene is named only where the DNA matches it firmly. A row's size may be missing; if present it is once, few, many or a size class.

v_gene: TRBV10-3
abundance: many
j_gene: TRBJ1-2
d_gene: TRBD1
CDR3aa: CAISSTGTGYGYTF
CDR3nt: TGTGCCATCAGTAGTACTGGGACAGGGTACGGCTACACCTTC

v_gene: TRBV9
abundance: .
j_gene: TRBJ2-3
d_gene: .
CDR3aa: CASGITGTDTQYF
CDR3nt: TGTGCCAGCGGCATAACGGGCACAGATACGCAGTATTTT

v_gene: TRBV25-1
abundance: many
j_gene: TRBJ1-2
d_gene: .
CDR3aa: CASKGRSDGYTF
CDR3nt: TGTGCCAGCAAGGGACGGTCCGATGGCTACACCTTC

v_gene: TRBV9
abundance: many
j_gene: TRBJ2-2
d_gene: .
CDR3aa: CASSVDRDYTGELFF
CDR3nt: TGTGCCAGCAGCGTAGACAGGGATTACACCGGGGAGCTGTTTTTT

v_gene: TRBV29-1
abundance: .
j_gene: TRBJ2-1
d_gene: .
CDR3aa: CSVEDPGYNEQFF
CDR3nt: TGCAGCGTTGAAGATCCGGGATACAATGAGCAGTTCTTC

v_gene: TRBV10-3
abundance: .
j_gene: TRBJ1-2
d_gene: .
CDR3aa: CAIGDNYGYTF
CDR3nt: TGTGCCATAGGGGATAACTATGGCTACACCTTC

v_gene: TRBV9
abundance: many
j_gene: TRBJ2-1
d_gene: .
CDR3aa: CASSAPPFYNEQFF
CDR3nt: TGTGCCAGCAGCGCCCCTCCCTTCTACAATGAGCAGTTCTTC

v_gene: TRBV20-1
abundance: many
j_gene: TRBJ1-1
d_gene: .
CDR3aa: CSARGSLNTEAFF
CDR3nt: TGCAGTGCTAGAGGATCCCTGAACACTGAAGCTTTCTTT

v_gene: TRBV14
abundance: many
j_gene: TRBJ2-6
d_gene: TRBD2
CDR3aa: CASSLGWTSGRTGANVLTF
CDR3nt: TGTGCCAGCAGCTTGGGATGGACTAGCGGGAGGACTGGGGCCAACGTCCTGACTTTC

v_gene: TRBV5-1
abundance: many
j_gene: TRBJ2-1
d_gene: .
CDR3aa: CASSLGTTRGDEQFF
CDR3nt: TGCGCCAGCAGCTTGGGGACCACCCGCGGGGATGAGCAGTTCTTC

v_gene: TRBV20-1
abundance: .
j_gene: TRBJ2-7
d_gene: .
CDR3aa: CSAARRANYEQYF
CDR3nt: TGCAGTGCAGCGAGAAGGGCGAACTACGAGCAGTACTTC

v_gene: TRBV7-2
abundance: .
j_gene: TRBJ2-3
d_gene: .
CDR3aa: CASSLSSPGNTQYF
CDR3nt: TGTGCCAGCAGCTTATCTAGCCCCGGGAATACGCAGTATTTT

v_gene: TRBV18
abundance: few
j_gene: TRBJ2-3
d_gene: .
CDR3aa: CASSLTRATDTQYF
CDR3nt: TGTGCCAGCTCACTAACAAGGGCCACAGATACGCAGTATTTT

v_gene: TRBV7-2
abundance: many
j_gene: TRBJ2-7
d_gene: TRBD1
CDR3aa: CASGTDSYEQYF
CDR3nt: TGTGCCAGCGGGACAGATTCCTACGAGCAGTACTTC

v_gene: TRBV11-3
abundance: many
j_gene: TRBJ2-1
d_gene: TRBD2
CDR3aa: CASSAPGLAGGRQFF
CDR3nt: TGTGCCAGCAGCGCACCGGGACTAGCGGGAGGGAGACAGTTCTTC

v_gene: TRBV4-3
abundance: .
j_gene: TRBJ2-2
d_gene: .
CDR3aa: CASSQDMGAFGELFF
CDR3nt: TGCGCCAGCAGCCAAGATATGGGCGCATTCGGGGAGCTGTTTTTT

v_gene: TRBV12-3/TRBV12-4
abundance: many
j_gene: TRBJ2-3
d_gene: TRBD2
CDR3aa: CASKLAGGAIDTQYF
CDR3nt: TGTGCCAGCAAGCTAGCGGGAGGGGCTATAGATACGCAGTATTTT

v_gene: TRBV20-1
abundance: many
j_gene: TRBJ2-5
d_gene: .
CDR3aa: CSARDRRERETQYF
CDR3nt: TGCAGTGCTAGAGATCGGCGGGAACGTGAGACCCAGTACTTC

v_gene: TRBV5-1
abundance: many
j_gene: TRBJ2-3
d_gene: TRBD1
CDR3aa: CASSFGTGTDTQYF
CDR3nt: TGCGCCAGCAGCTTCGGGACAGGGACGGATACGCAGTATTTT

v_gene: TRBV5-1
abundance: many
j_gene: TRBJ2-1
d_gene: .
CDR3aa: CASSSPLSGEVGNEQFF
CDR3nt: TGCGCCAGCAGCTCGCCCCTCTCGGGGGAGGTTGGCAATGAGCAGTTCTTC

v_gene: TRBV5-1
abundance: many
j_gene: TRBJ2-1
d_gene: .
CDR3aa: CASRQQPSANEQFF
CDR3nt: TGCGCCAGCAGACAACAACCATCGGCCAATGAGCAGTTCTTC

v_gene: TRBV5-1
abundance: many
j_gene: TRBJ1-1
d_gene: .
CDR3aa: CASSLRAGAANTEAFF
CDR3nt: TGCGCCAGCAGCTTGCGCGCAGGGGCGGCGAACACTGAAGCTTTCTTT

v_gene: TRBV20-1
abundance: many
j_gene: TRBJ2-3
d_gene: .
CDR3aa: CSASEVGGGGTDTQYF
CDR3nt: TGCAGTGCTAGTGAAGTGGGAGGTGGGGGCACAGATACGCAGTATTTT

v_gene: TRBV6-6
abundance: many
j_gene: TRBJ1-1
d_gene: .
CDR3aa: CASSQAQWTEAFF
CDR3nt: TGTGCCAGCAGCCAAGCACAGTGGACTGAAGCTTTCTTT

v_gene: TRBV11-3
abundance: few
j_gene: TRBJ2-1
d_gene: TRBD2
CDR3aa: CASCGAGNEQFF
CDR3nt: TGTGCCAGCTGTGGAGCGGGGAATGAGCAGTTCTTC

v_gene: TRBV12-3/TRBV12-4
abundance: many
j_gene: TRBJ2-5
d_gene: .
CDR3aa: CASSFYTDPGETQYF
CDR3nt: TGTGCCAGCAGTTTCTACACGGACCCAGGCGAGACCCAGTACTTC

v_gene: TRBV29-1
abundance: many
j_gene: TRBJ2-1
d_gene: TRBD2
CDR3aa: CSVEVAGGPAEFF
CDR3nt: TGCAGCGTTGAGGTAGCGGGAGGGCCGGCGGAGTTCTTC

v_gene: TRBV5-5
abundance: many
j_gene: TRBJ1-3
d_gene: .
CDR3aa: CASSLGTEGNTIYF
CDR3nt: TGTGCCAGCAGCTTAGGGACGGAAGGAAACACCATATATTTT

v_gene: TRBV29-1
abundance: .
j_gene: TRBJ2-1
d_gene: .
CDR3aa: CSVGGNEQFF
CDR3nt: TGCAGTGTCGGAGGCAATGAGCAGTTCTTC

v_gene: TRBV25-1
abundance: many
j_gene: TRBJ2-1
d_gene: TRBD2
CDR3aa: CASSKTSGGYNEQFF
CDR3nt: TGTGCCAGCAGCAAGACTAGCGGGGGATACAATGAGCAGTTCTTC

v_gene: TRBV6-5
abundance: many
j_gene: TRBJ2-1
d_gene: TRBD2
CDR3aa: CASSVSGLADYNEQFF
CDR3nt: TGTGCCAGCTCGGTCTCTGGACTAGCGGACTACAATGAGCAGTTCTTC

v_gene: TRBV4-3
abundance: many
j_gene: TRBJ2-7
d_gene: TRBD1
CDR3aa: CASSPRQGAYEQYF
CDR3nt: TGCGCCAGCAGCCCTAGACAGGGGGCGTACGAGCAGTACTTC

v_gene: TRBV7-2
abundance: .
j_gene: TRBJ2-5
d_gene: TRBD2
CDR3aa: CASSLARTSGQETQYF
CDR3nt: TGTGCCAGCAGCTTAGCTAGGACTAGCGGCCAAGAGACCCAGTACTTC

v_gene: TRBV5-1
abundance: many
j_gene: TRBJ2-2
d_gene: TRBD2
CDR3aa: CASSLELLAGFDGELFF
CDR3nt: TGCGCCAGCAGCTTGGAATTGCTAGCGGGATTTGACGGGGAGCTGTTTTTT

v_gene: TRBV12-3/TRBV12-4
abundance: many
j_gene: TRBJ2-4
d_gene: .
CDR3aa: CASSLGTARQGF
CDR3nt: TGTGCCAGCAGTTTAGGGACAGCCAGGCAGGGCTTC

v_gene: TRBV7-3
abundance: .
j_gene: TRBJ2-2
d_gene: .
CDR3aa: CASSRDGAQVRTGELFF
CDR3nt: TGTGCCAGCAGCCGAGACGGGGCTCAAGTGAGAACCGGGGAGCTGTTTTTT

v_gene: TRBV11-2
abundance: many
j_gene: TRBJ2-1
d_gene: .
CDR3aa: CASATPGHRNNEQFF
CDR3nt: TGTGCCAGCGCAACCCCGGGACACCGAAACAATGAGCAGTTCTTC

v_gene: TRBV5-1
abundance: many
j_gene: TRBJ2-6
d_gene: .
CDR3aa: CASSLGPRGAFPSGANVLTF
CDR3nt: TGCGCCAGCAGCTTGGGGCCCCGCGGGGCCTTCCCCTCTGGGGCCAACGTCCTGACTTTC

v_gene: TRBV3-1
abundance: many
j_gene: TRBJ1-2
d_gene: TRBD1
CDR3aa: CASSHRQGLNYGYTF
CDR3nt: TGTGCCAGCAGCCACCGACAGGGGCTTAACTATGGCTACACCTTC

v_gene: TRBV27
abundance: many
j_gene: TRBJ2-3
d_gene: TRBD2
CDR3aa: CASSFLLAGDTQYF
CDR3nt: TGTGCCAGCAGTTTCCTCCTAGCGGGGGATACGCAGTATTTT

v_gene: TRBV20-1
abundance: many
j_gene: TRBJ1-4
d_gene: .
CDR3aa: CSALLVIATNEKLFF
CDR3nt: TGCAGTGCCCTTCTCGTGATTGCAACTAATGAAAAACTGTTTTTT

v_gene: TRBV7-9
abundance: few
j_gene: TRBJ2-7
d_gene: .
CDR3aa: CASSFVTSYEQYF
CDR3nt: TGTGCCAGCAGCTTTGTAACCTCCTACGAGCAGTACTTC

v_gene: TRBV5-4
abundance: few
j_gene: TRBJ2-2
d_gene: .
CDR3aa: CASSLGQLNTGELFF
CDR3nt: TGTGCCAGCAGCTTGGGACAGCTGAACACCGGGGAGCTGTTTTTT

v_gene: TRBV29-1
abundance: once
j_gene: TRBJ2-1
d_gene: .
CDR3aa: CSVPGRAHYNEQFF
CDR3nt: TGCAGCGTGCCCGGGCGGGCCCACTACAATGAGCAGTTCTTC

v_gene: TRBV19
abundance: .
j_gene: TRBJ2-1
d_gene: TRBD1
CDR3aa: CASSTLAGTAFNEQFF
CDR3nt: TGTGCCAGTAGTACCCTCGCCGGGACAGCGTTCAATGAGCAGTTCTTC

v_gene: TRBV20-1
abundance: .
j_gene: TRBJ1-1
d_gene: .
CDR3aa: CSASLMNTEAFF
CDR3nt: TGCAGTGCTAGCCTCATGAACACTGAAGCTTTCTTT

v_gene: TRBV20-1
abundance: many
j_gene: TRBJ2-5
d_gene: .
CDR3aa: CSISRLAAQGAQYF
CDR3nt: TGCAGTATATCCCGACTAGCGGCACAGGGGGCCCAGTACTTC

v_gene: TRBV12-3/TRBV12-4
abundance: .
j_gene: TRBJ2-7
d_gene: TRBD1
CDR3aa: CASSLLQGAWEQYF
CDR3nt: TGTGCCAGCAGTTTGCTGCAGGGGGCATGGGAGCAGTACTTC

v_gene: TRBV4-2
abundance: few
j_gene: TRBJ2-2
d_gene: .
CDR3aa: CASSQEKGANTGELFF
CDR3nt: TGTGCCAGCAGCCAAGAAAAGGGGGCGAACACCGGGGAGCTGTTTTTT

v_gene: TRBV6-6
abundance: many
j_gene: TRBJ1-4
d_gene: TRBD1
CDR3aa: CASSYSGQNRLDEKLFF
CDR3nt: TGTGCCAGCAGTTACTCGGGACAGAACAGGTTGGACGAAAAACTGTTTTTT

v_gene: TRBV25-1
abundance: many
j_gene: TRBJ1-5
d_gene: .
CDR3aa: CASSGLGMAPQHF
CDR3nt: TGTGCCAGCAGTGGTTTAGGAATGGCGCCCCAGCATTTT